Listed below are T cell receptor beta chains from one sample, sequenced in a study of blood T cells in healthy people across ages. One entry per CDR3 protein results from TCRdb running MiXCR on the 5' RACE reads. The sample lists 1.5 million to 2 million distinct CDR3 sequences; less than 50% were seen once. The sample comprised blood. The receptors come from a woman between 40 and 50 years old in good health. Each CDR3 is given with its conserved first and last residue. D genes are given only for firm matches. Size is stated for part of the rows, as once, few or many counts, or as a class when the clone is expanded.

NA	TRBV2	TRBJ2-1	NA	TGTGCCAGCAAGGGGGGTAGGAATGAGCAGTTCTTC	CASKGGRNEQFF
NA	TRBV7-3	TRBJ2-1	TRBD2	TGTGCCAGCAGCTTAACCGGTGGGACTAGAGTCTACAATGAGCAGTTCTTC	CASSLTGGTRVYNEQFF
NA	TRBV9	TRBJ1-5	NA	TGTGCCAGCAGCGTGTCTGGGTATCAGCCCCAGCATTTT	CASSVSGYQPQHF
few	TRBV20-1	TRBJ2-3	TRBD1	TGCAGTGCCAGCTCTGGACAGGATCCATCAGATACGCAGTATTTT	CSASSGQDPSDTQYF
NA	TRBV7-2	TRBJ2-5	NA	TGTGCCGGCAGCTTAAGCTCTGGGAAAGAGACCCAGTACTTC	CAGSLSSGKETQYF
NA	TRBV7-2	TRBJ2-7	NA	TGTGCCAGCAGCTTAGGCCCAGGGGTCTACGAGCAGTACTTC	CASSLGPGVYEQYF
NA	TRBV6-2/TRBV6-3	TRBJ1-6	NA	TGTGCCAGCAGCTTAACCGGGAGGAATAATTCACCCCTCCACTTT	CASSLTGRNNSPLHF
NA	TRBV27	TRBJ2-7	TRBD2	TGTGCCAGCAGTTTACGGCGGGGGATACCCTCCAGCGAGCAGTACTTC	CASSLRRGIPSSEQYF
NA	TRBV28	TRBJ2-3	NA	TGTGCCAGCAGGGTGGCGCCAGATACGCAGTATTTT	CASRVAPDTQYF
NA	TRBV20-1	TRBJ2-1	NA	TGCAGTGCTAATAGGGGGGGGGACAATGAGCAGTTCTTC	CSANRGGDNEQFF
NA	TRBV2	TRBJ2-5	NA	TGTGCCAGCAGGAGGAGGCAGGCGGACCAAGAGACCCAGTACTTC	CASRRRQADQETQYF
NA	TRBV4-1	TRBJ2-6	NA	TGCGCCAGCAGCCAAGTTGGACAGTTGAGCTCTGGGGCCAACGTCCTGACTTTC	CASSQVGQLSSGANVLTF
NA	TRBV12-3/TRBV12-4	TRBJ2-3	TRBD2	TGTGCCAGCGCGACTAGCGGGGGAGCCTGGGATACGCAGTATTTT	CASATSGGAWDTQYF
NA	TRBV7-2	TRBJ1-2	NA	TGTGCCAGCAGCGCGGACATCCATGGCTACACCTTC	CASSADIHGYTF
NA	TRBV28	TRBJ1-2	TRBD1	TGTGCCAGCGGGACAGGGGGCGTCTATGGCTACACCTTC	CASGTGGVYGYTF
NA	TRBV7-3	TRBJ1-6	TRBD1	TGTGCCAGCAGCTCGAGGGCCGGGACAGGGCCGTCATCCCTCCACTTT	CASSSRAGTGPSSLHF
NA	TRBV12-3/TRBV12-4	TRBJ1-6	NA	TGTGCCAGCAGCCGTGGCGGTTTGTCACCCCTCCACTTT	CASSRGGLSPLHF
NA	TRBV20-1	TRBJ1-6	NA	TGCAGTGCTAGATCTGACGGGGGATTTTCACCCCTCCACTTT	CSARSDGGFSPLHF
NA	TRBV5-4	TRBJ2-1	TRBD2	TGTGCCAGCAGCTTGATGCCTAGCGGGCCCTACAATGAGCAGTTCTTC	CASSLMPSGPYNEQFF
few	TRBV9	TRBJ1-6	NA	TGTGCCAGCAGCGTAGCGCAGAATAATTCACCCCTCCACTTT	CASSVAQNNSPLHF
NA	TRBV10-3	TRBJ2-5	NA	TGTGCCATCAAGGGCGCTCGCGGGGACTTACTAAGTCCGTACTTC	CAIKGARGDLLSPYF
NA	TRBV6-2/TRBV6-3	TRBJ2-1	NA	TGTGCCAGCAGTTACTCAGCCTTTGAGCAGTTCTTC	CASSYSAFEQFF
few	TRBV20-1	TRBJ1-2	TRBD1	TGCAGTGCTAGAGAGTGGGGGACAGGTCAAGGCACCTTC	CSAREWGTGQGTF
NA	TRBV7-7	TRBJ2-5	NA	TGTGCTAGCAGCAAGACAGTTTACCAAGAGACCCAGTACTTC	CASSKTVYQETQYF
few	TRBV2	TRBJ2-5	NA	TGTGCCAGCACCCCAGGACAGAGTGTAGAGACCCAGTACTTC	CASTPGQSVETQYF
NA	TRBV6-5	TRBJ2-5	NA	TGTGCCAGCAGTTGGGGAGGAGGGGTAGAGACCCAGTACTTC	CASSWGGGVETQYF
few	TRBV10-3	TRBJ1-5	NA	TGTGCCATCAGTGTAGAAGGAGACAATCAGCCCCAGCATTTT	CAISVEGDNQPQHF
few	TRBV7-2	TRBJ2-4	NA	TGTGCCAGCAGCTTACTCGAAATAGGAGAGCAGTACTTC	CASSLLEIGEQYF
NA	TRBV28	TRBJ2-1	TRBD2	TGTGCCAGCAGTTTAAACCCGGGACTAGCGGGGGACAATGAGCAGTTCTTC	CASSLNPGLAGDNEQFF
few	TRBV14	TRBJ2-7	NA	TGTGCCAGCAGCAGACGCAGGGGGGGCGAGCAGTACTTC	CASSRRRGGEQYF
NA	TRBV20-1	TRBJ1-1	NA	TGCAGTGCTTACGATAAGACAGCGAACACTGAAGCTTTCTTT	CSAYDKTANTEAFF
NA	TRBV2	TRBJ2-7	TRBD2	TGTGCCAGCAGGGAGGGACTAACGAGCTCCTACGAGCAGTACTTC	CASREGLTSSYEQYF
NA	TRBV7-2	TRBJ2-7	NA	TGTGCCAGCACTCCGGACAGAACTCACTCCTACGAGCAGTACTTC	CASTPDRTHSYEQYF
NA	TRBV2	TRBJ2-1	NA	TGTGCCAGCAGGGGCAGGGTCGCCTACAATGAGCAGTTCTTC	CASRGRVAYNEQFF
NA	TRBV4-1	TRBJ1-1	NA	TGCGCCAGCAGCCAAGATCGGTTAACAGACGAAGTTTTCTTT	CASSQDRLTDEVFF
NA	TRBV4-2	TRBJ2-5	TRBD1	TGTGCCAGCAGCCCCGGACAGGGAGGAAGGACTCAAGAGACCCAGTACTTC	CASSPGQGGRTQETQYF
once	TRBV19	TRBJ2-7	NA	TGTGCCAGTAGCCGCACCGCACAGGGTTCCTACGAGCAGTACTTC	CASSRTAQGSYEQYF
NA	TRBV11-2	TRBJ2-1	TRBD1	TGTGCCAGCAGCTTTCAACAGGGGACCTCCTACAATGAGCAGTTCTTC	CASSFQQGTSYNEQFF
few	TRBV7-9	TRBJ1-2	NA	TGTGCCAGCAGCTTAGCTCCGCAGACTAACTATGGCTACACCTTC	CASSLAPQTNYGYTF
NA	TRBV27	TRBJ1-5	NA	TGTGCCAGCAGTTTAAGGGAACCCGTCGGTCAGCCCCAGCATTTT	CASSLREPVGQPQHF
NA	TRBV6-2/TRBV6-3	TRBJ1-4	NA	TGTGCCAGCACGGAGCGGGGGGAAAAACTGTTTTTT	CASTERGEKLFF
NA	TRBV7-9	TRBJ1-2	NA	TGTGCCAGCAGCCCCGCGCGCAAAAACTATGGCTACACCTTC	CASSPARKNYGYTF
NA	TRBV7-9	TRBJ1-1	NA	TGTGCCAGCACATTCGGTGAACAGGTGAACACTGAAGCTTTCTTT	CASTFGEQVNTEAFF
NA	TRBV4-2	TRBJ2-1	TRBD2	TGTGCCAGCAGCCAATGGACTAGCGATTACAATGAGCAGTTCTTC	CASSQWTSDYNEQFF
NA	TRBV6-5	TRBJ2-5	NA	TGTGCCAGTTACTCCTCCCAGGGGAAAGGGACCCAGTACTTC	CASYSSQGKGTQYF
NA	TRBV9	TRBJ1-1	TRBD1	TGTGCCAGCAGCCCGACAGGGCGGGTCACTGAAGCTTTCTTT	CASSPTGRVTEAFF
NA	TRBV20-1	TRBJ2-3	TRBD2	TGCAGTGCTAGACCAACTAGCGGTTTCACAGATACGCAGTATTTT	CSARPTSGFTDTQYF
NA	TRBV6-5	TRBJ2-7	NA	TGTGCCAGCAGTTCCCCCAGGGGAAAGTACGAGCAGTACTTC	CASSSPRGKYEQYF
NA	TRBV24-1	TRBJ2-4	TRBD2	TGTGCCACCAGTGATGGGACTAGCGGGGAGACCAGGGCCAAAAACATTCAGTACTTC	CATSDGTSGETRAKNIQYF
few	TRBV29-1	TRBJ2-3	TRBD2	TGCAGCGTGGTACTAGCGGGGGGGCCTTCAGATACGCAGTATTTT	CSVVLAGGPSDTQYF
NA	TRBV5-1	TRBJ2-3	TRBD2	TGCGCCAGCAGCTTCCCACTAGCGGGGGGGCCTTCAGATACGCAGTATTTT	CASSFPLAGGPSDTQYF
few	TRBV11-1	TRBJ2-5	TRBD2	TGTGCCAGCAGCCCAAGCGGGGGGCCCTCCCAAGAGACCCAGTACTTC	CASSPSGGPSQETQYF
NA	TRBV7-8	TRBJ1-4	NA	TGTGCCAGCAGCTTAATAGTGGGGAATGAAAAACTGTTTTTT	CASSLIVGNEKLFF
NA	TRBV20-1	TRBJ1-2	NA	TGCAGTGCCTGGGAGGTTGGCTACACCTTC	CSAWEVGYTF
once	TRBV4-2	TRBJ1-2	TRBD1	TGTGCCAGCCGGGACAGGGTATGTGGCTACACCTTC	CASRDRVCGYTF
NA	TRBV3-1	TRBJ2-1	NA	TGTGCCAGCAGCCAGAACCGCGGGAACAATGAGCAGTTCTTC	CASSQNRGNNEQFF
NA	TRBV28	TRBJ1-5	NA	TGTGCCAGCAGCTCCCCAGGCAATCCCAATCAGCCCCAGCATTTT	CASSSPGNPNQPQHF
NA	TRBV7-6	TRBJ2-1	NA	TGTGCCAGCAGCTTAATTCACTCGGGGCTCCCTGATGAGCAGTTCTTC	CASSLIHSGLPDEQFF